Below, 19 T cell receptor beta chains from the same sample are listed, as sequenced in a study of T cells in Graves' hyperthyroidism and ophthalmopathy (dated by TCRdb to between 2019 and 2020). The library relied on multiplex PCR. This sample was sequenced with an Illumina HiSeq 2000. The TCR beta CDR3 regions were amplified from the RNA transcripts. The first round of RT-PCR for the TCR CDR3 was performed with the HTBI primer set and the Qiagen OneStep RT-PCR kit. In TCRdb, the public reads were trimmed at Q25 with fastp and aligned with MiXCR, with productive beta chains retained. Rows matching on CDR3 protein sequence are summarized as one entry with the most common DNA and genes. The sample has roughly 600,000 distinct CDR3 sequences on record, roughly 15% of them singletons. The top ten clonotypes cover around 12% of the sample. The sequenced material came from blood. The source is a woman aged 45-65 years with Graves' ophthalmopathy.

This clonotype has a count of ten or more. V is TRBV7-9 and J is TRBJ1-5; D is unclear. This CDR3 is built from 12 residues. Germline CDR1 and CDR2: SEHNR and FQNEAQ (reference sequence). Trimming left V 6 bases short and J 2 bases short, with 5 bases between. In DNA, the CDR3 is TGTGCCAGCAGTTCGGGCAATCAGCCCCAGCATTTT. It is translated as CASSSGNQPQHF.

This clonotype was counted at least ten times. The chain is built from TRBV7-9 and TRBJ2-2; 7 bases map to TRBD2. The CDR3 totals 14 residues. The V segment lost 3 bases and the J segment 5 bases; nucleotides outside the gene matches: 3. Germline CDR1 is SEHNR and CDR2 is FQNEAQ (reference sequence). The CDR3 spells CASSLTSPTGELFF. Written as DNA, the CDR3 is TGTGCCAGCAGCTTGACTAGCCCAACCGGGGAGCTGTTTTTT.

This chain links TRBV7-9 with TRBJ1-2; D may be TRBD1 (5 bases). V shed 5 bases and J shed 10 bases, with 14 bases lying between them. The CDR3 has 12 amino acids. CDR1 is SEHNR and CDR2 is FQNEAQ in the germline V gene (reference sequence). CDR3 residues: CASSKDLGAYTF. CDR3 coding DNA: TGTGCCAGCAGCAAGGACCTAGGGGCCTACACCTTC. Based on the CDR3 plus reference TRBV7-9 and TRBJ1-2, the full variable domain is DTGVSQNPRHKITKRGQNVTFRCDPISEHNRLYWYRQTLGQGPEFLTYFQNEAQLEKSRLLSDRFSAERPKGSFSTLEIQRTEQGDSAMYLCASSKDLGAYTFGSGTRLTVV.

The rearrangement links TRBV4-3 to TRBJ2-7, with D unclear. CDR3 size: 15 residues. Germline loops: CDR1 LGHNA, CDR2 YSLEER. V lost 5 bases to trimming and J lost 1 base, with 15 bases between them. The CDR3 sequence: CASSRSSDGSYEQYF. CDR3 bases: TGCGCCAGCAGCAGATCAAGTGACGGATCCTACGAGCAGTACTTC.

This clonotype was recorded many times. The J gene is TRBJ2-1, the V gene TRBV7-6, with D perhaps matching TRBD1 or TRBD2 (5 bases each). The V gene lost 1 base and the J gene lost 6 bases, with 7 bases spanning the gap. The CDR3 length is 13 residues. Germline V gene sequence: CDR1 SGHVS, CDR2 FNYEAQ. The CDR3 DNA reads as TGTGCCAGCAGCTTAGTTGGGACCAATGAGCAGTTCTTC. Its translation is CASSLVGTNEQFF.

This clonotype was detected many times. This chain links TRBV2 with TRBJ2-5; 10 bases are shared with TRBD2. Trimming at V came to 4 bases and at J to 5 bases, leaving 7 bases not matched to a gene. This CDR3 has 15 amino acids. CDR1 SNHLY and CDR2 FYNNEI come from the germline V gene. The CDR3 sequence is CASSVRTSGKETQYF. Here the CDR3 DNA reads TGTGCCAGCAGTGTCAGAACTAGCGGGAAGGAGACCCAGTACTTC.

The V gene is TRBV7-9, the J gene TRBJ1-5, with 8 bases that match TRBD1. Germline V lookup: CDR1 SEHNR, CDR2 FQNEAQ (reference sequence). The CDR3 contains 20 residues. The V gene end was trimmed by 3 bases and the J gene end by 0 bases; junction bases not matched to a gene: 16. CDR3 loop: CASSLDPWTGSGYSNQPQHF. CDR3 in DNA: TGTGCCAGCAGCTTGGATCCTTGGACAGGGAGTGGATATAGCAATCAGCCCCAGCATTTT.

The chain has TRBV7-9 and TRBJ1-3, with D hard to call. CDR1 is SEHNR, CDR2 FQNEAQ, per germline (reference sequence). V shed 5 bases and J shed 2 bases, with 16 bases lying between them. The CDR3 is 16 residues long. DNA of the CDR3: TGTGCCAGCAGCCATCATAGAAAGCTCCCTGGAAACACCATATATTTT. It is translated as CASSHHRKLPGNTIYF.

This clonotype was recorded at least ten times. This chain uses TRBV28 with TRBJ2-7; D is possibly TRBD1 (6 bases). Germline CDR1 reads MDHEN; CDR2 reads SYDVKM. CDR3 size: 15 residues. V was clipped by 6 bases and J by 2 bases, with 17 bases between them. The CDR3 loop is CASRDETGRTYEQYF. CDR3 DNA: TGTGCCAGCAGGGATGAGACAGGCCGAACCTACGAGCAGTACTTC.

This clonotype showed up just a few times. A clone one base away is much larger, so this may be a read error. This chain links TRBV6-1 with TRBJ1-5; D unresolved. This CDR3 spans 14 amino acids. Trimming left V 0 bases short and J 9 bases short, with 12 bases between. Germline CDR1 and CDR2: MNHNS and SASEGT. The CDR3 sequence: CASSEASGGRPQHF. CDR3 sequence (DNA): TGTGCCAGCAGTGAAGCGTCGGGTGGCCGGCCCCAGCATTTT.

As concerns this clonotype: A much more abundant neighbour one base away suggests this may be a read error. This rearrangement joins TRBV28 to TRBJ2-5, with D perhaps TRBD1 (5 bases). V was cut by 5 bases and J by 4 bases, with 14 bases left in between. The CDR3 is 14 amino acids. Germline CDR1 and CDR2: MDHEN and SYDVKM. The CDR3 protein is CASSLNGQGETQYF. The CDR3 bases are TGTGCCAGCAGTCTCAACGGGCAGGGAGAGACCCAGTACTTC.

The chain links TRBV9 to TRBJ2-2, with 9 bases fitting TRBD1. The CDR3 loop spans 16 amino acids. Trimming at V came to 3 bases and at J to 6 bases, leaving 9 bases not matched to a gene. CDR1 is SGDLS and CDR2 is YYNGEE in the germline V gene. The CDR3 here is CASSARQGVSSGELFF. DNA of the CDR3: TGTGCCAGCAGCGCACGACAGGGGGTTTCGTCCGGGGAGCTGTTTTTT.

Many counts were recorded for this clonotype. The DNA of the CDR3 is TGTGCCAGCAGCCAAATAATAGCGGGAGTTGCGCGCGAGCAGTACTTC. It encodes CASSQIIAGVAREQYF. The J gene is TRBJ2-7, the V gene TRBV4-2, with 9 bases fitting TRBD2. Germline assignment: CDR1 LGHNA and CDR2 YNFKEQ. The V gene end was trimmed by 2 bases and the J gene end by 6 bases; junction bases not matched to a gene: 11. The CDR3 is 16 residues long.

This clonotype was counted between two and nine times. The genes are TRBV7-9 and TRBJ1-2; 8 nucleotides align to TRBD1. Trimming took 4 bases from V and 6 from J; bases not matched to a gene: 16. CDR1 and CDR2 (germline): SEHNR, FQNEAQ (reference sequence). The CDR3 contains 17 residues. DNA for the CDR3: TGTGCCAGCAGCTCCGGTCGATTTGGACAGGGAAATGATGGCTACACCTTC. It is translated as CASSSGRFGQGNDGYTF.

This clonotype was picked up many times. The gene calls are TRBV7-3 and TRBJ2-2, with D tentatively TRBD1 (5 bases). CDR3 length: 15 amino acids. Germline V lookup: CDR1 SGHTA, CDR2 FQGTGA. Deletions cut 2 bases from V and 1 base from J, with 8 bases between. DNA for the CDR3: TGTGCCAGCAGCTTATCCAGGGTGAACACCGGGGAGCTGTTTTTT. Residues: CASSLSRVNTGELFF.

This clonotype was recorded many times. This rearrangement joins TRBV7-9 to TRBJ1-5; the D is unclear. There are 14 residues in the CDR3. The V and J ends lost 0 bases and 6 bases respectively, with 9 bases between them. Germline lookup yields CDR1 SEHNR and CDR2 FQNEAQ (reference sequence). CDR3 DNA: TGTGCCAGCAGCTTAGCCCTCAGCGGTCAGCCCCAGCATTTT. Translating it yields CASSLALSGQPQHF.

This clonotype was recorded at least ten times. V is TRBV7-3 and J is TRBJ2-7, with 8 bases that match TRBD1. The CDR3 is made up of 14 amino acids. The V and J ends lost 9 bases and 2 bases, in that order; junction bases with no gene match: 9. CDR1 SGHTA and CDR2 FQGTGA come from the germline V gene. The CDR3 reads CASSQGDRPYEQYF. For the CDR3, the DNA is TGTGCCAGTTCTCAAGGGGACAGGCCCTACGAGCAGTACTTC.

This clonotype was observed at least ten times. The gene calls are TRBV12-3 or TRBV12-4 and TRBJ2-5; D perhaps matches TRBD1 (6 bases). The length of the CDR3 is 13 residues. V was trimmed by 7 bases and J by 4 bases, leaving 13 bases between them. This CDR3 is CASTRTQGETQYF. The CDR3 DNA is TGTGCCAGCACTCGTACACAGGGAGAGACCCAGTACTTC.

This clonotype was seen many times. This chain links TRBV11-2 with TRBJ2-1; 7 positions match TRBD2. V lost 4 bases and J lost 2; bases outside the gene matches: 20. CDR3 length: 20 residues. CDR1 is SGHAT and CDR2 is FQNNGV in the germline V gene. CDR3 DNA sequence: TGTGCCAGCAGCTCCCCTCCGGCCCCCTCTAGTCTAGCGGCCTACAATGAGCAGTTCTTC. Translation: CASSSPPAPSSLAAYNEQFF.